The source of this T cell receptor beta chain is a study of cytomegalovirus exposure and HLA in healthy donors. The CDR3 totals 13 residues. V gave up 8 bases and J gave up 5 bases, with 13 bases separating them. Germline loops: CDR1 MNHNY, CDR2 SVGAGI (reference sequence). A multiplex PCR was run with 60 Vbeta primers and 13 Jbeta primers. This table comes from immunoSEQ multiplex PCR, and its TCRdb copy is limited to in-frame clones, with some not included. The repertoire has under 200,000 clones, roughly 72% of them found once; the top ten carry about 2%. Sequenced: PBMCs. V usage is TRBV6-6 and J usage is TRBJ1-5, with D tentatively TRBD1 (5 bases). The origin of this receptor is a woman younger than 45 in good health and CMV-seropositive. CDR3 residues: CASGPGWDQPQHF. The CDR3 nucleotides read TGTGCCAGCGGGCCAGGGTGGGATCAGCCCCAGCATTTT.